The T cell receptor beta chain described here comes from a study of blood T cell repertoires in COVID-19 (dated by TCRdb to 2018 to 2020). Study-level background: Collaborator samples came from the United States, Italy and Spain and covered acute and convalescent phases of COVID-19. The repertoires were made available in a free public database intended to serve as a resource for research on the immune response to SARS-CoV-2. The dataset comprised deeply sampled blood TCRbeta repertoires from subjects exposed to, actively infected with, or recovered from COVID-19. Where HLA class I and class II types were available, the types were taken from metadata supplied by the sample provider, not from assay-based typing. Sample metadata almost always included a de-identified subject ID, COVID-19 status, age in years and sex. The samples were drawn from the first 160 participants of the ongoing ImmuneRACE study and from some 1,300 subjects provided by 6 global collaborators. The material from the prospective study consisted of cDNA or gDNA derived from T cells, B-cell-depleted T cells, or PBMCs.

Points on this clone: Its antigen remains undetermined. Base-call qualities are not available, and no considerably larger clone is one nucleotide away.

Whole blood was collected in K2EDTA tubes by collaborating institutions according to the institutions' own protocols. For TCRbeta analysis, collaborators shipped samples in one of three forms: frozen whole blood, isolated PBMCs, or DNA extracted from either of those sample types. The immunoSEQ Assay, a bias-controlled multiplex PCR, was used to amplify TCRbeta CDR3 regions from genomic DNA. The paper's data handling went like this. Within the assay, amplification of reference gene primers was used to estimate how many nucleated cells each sample contained. To quantify the absolute abundance of each unique TCRbeta CDR3 rearrangement, sequence reads were collapsed and filtered. For each sample, productive Simpson clonality was calculated as the square root of Simpson's diversity index over productive rearrangements. TCRdb provides this immuneACCESS table in a form limited to in-frame rearrangements. Some clones are lacking; in checked studies, under half of them reflect an unresolved V gene, and why the rest are absent is not known. The V and J calls and clone size come from that table; D and trimming were worked out from the DNA. A total of more than 150,000 clones appear in this sample, almost 80% of them only once. Roughly 28% of the sample is taken by the ten largest.

Relative to germline, V is 1 base shorter and J is 3 bases shorter, with 8 bases between their ends. Taken from cysteine to phenylalanine, the CDR3 has 13 residues. CDR3 DNA is the only sequence kept; it has 39 bases, read in frame from the first base. The germline V gene provides CDR1 SGHRS and CDR2 YFSETQ. Results the study describes overall, beyond this receptor: Clinical and demographic metadata were provided uncurated, with the amount varying by source and participant.

The clonotype comes from a woman aged 70-85 years with acute or convalescent COVID-19. Sequences were obtained from peripheral blood. Here the chain combines TRBV5-1 and TRBJ2-7, with the D segment identity uncertain. The DNA sequence is as follows: TGCGCCAGCAGCTTGCGGGTAAGCTACGAGCAGTACTTC. It encodes CASSLRVSYEQYF.